Below, one T cell receptor (beta chain) is given with its context. Its antigen is not known. The data belong to a study of a mutant IDH1 vaccine in newly diagnosed glioma. Study-level background: Averaging roughly 40 years of age, treated patients were about 60% male and approximately 38% female. Patients' prior therapy spanned radiotherapy, temozolomide, or both; most underwent both.

The germline V gene has CDR1 SQVTM and CDR2 ANQGSEA. This CDR3 contains 15 residues. V shed 2 bases and J 3 bases; nucleotides not matched to a gene: 3. Some clones are missing from TCRdb's copy, which holds only in-frame ones; the method was immunoSEQ multiplex PCR. The sample holds around 100,000 clones, around 80% seen once. Time point defined: baseline, week 1 (first vaccination visit). Noted treatment: pre-vaccination baseline after standard-of-care therapy. Study results and limitations: Among all patients, vaccine-induced immune responses occurred in 93.3%. Changes in top peripheral clonotypes did not appear linked to pseudoprogression.

Source: PBMCs, taken from a glioma patient treated with radiotherapy, temozolomide or both. This chain connects TRBV29-1 to TRBJ2-7, with 14 bases lining up with TRBD2. This clonotype originated in a man aged 40-50 years with glioma. Some clones in this sample may be carry-over from other donors' samples. The CDR3 is CSVEPGTSGGYEQYF. CDR3 in DNA: TGCAGCGTTGAACCCGGGACTAGCGGGGGCTACGAGCAGTACTTC.